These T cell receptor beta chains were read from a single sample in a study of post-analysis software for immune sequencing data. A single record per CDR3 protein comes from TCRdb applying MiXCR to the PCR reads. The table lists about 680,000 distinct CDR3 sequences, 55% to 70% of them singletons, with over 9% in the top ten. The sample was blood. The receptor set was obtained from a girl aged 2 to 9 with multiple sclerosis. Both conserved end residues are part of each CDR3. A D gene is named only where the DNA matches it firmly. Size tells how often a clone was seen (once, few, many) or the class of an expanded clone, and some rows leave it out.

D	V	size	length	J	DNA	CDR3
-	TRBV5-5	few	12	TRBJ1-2	TGTGCCAGCCATAGGGGTAACTATGGCTACACCTTC	CASHRGNYGYTF
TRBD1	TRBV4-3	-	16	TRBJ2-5	TGCGCCAGCAGCCAAGTTTACAGGGGTTATCAAGAGACCCAGTACTTC	CASSQVYRGYQETQYF
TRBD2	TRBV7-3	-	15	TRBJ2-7	TGTGCCAGCAGGGGACTAGCGGGAGAAGATGTCGAGCAGTACTTC	CASRGLAGEDVEQYF
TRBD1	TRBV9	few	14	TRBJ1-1	TGTGCCAGCAGCGTAGGACCTCAGGGGGCTGAAGCTTTCTTT	CASSVGPQGAEAFF
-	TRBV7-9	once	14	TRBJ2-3	TGTGCCAGCAGCTTTCGTATAGCCACAGATACGCAGTATTTT	CASSFRIATDTQYF
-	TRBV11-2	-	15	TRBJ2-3	TGTGCCAGCAGCTACTTAACTCCACTCACAGATACGCAGTATTTT	CASSYLTPLTDTQYF
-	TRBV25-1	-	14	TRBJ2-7	TGTGCCAGCAGTGAAACAGGGCGCTACTACGAGCAGTACTTC	CASSETGRYYEQYF
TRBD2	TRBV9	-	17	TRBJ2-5	TGTGCCAGCAGCGTCGGACTAGCGGGGAAAAGGCAAGAGACCCAGTACTTC	CASSVGLAGKRQETQYF
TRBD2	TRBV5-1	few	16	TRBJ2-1	TGCGCCAGCAGCCCGGGGACTAGCGCGGGGGGAAATGAGCAGTTCTTC	CASSPGTSAGGNEQFF
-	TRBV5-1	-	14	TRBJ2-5	TGCGCCAGCAGCTTGGCCTCGGGGCAAGAGACCCAGTACTTC	CASSLASGQETQYF
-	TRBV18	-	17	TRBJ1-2	TGTGCCAGCTCACCAATCAGGAGTCGGGGCGCAGAGGATGGCTACACCTTC	CASSPIRSRGAEDGYTF
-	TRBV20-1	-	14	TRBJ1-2	TGCAGTGCTAACCAGCTAACAGGGAACTATGGCTACACCTTC	CSANQLTGNYGYTF
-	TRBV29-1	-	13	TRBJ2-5	TGCAGCGTTTCCCCCAGGGCCGGGGAGACCCAGTACTTC	CSVSPRAGETQYF
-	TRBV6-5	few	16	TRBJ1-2	TGTGCCAGCAGTTACTCGAGCGGGGAGGATAGCTATGGCTACACCTTC	CASSYSSGEDSYGYTF
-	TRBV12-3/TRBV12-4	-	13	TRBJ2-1	TGTGCCAGCAGTTTTGCAGGGATCCATGAGCAGTTCTTC	CASSFAGIHEQFF